Presented here are 25 T cell receptor beta chains from one specimen sequenced in a study of blood T cell repertoires in COVID-19. Assay: immunoSEQ multiplex PCR; the TCRdb copy retains only in-frame clones and omits some. The sample includes about 480,000 clones, around 90% seen only once; the top ten take 7.5% to 9.5%. The sequencing input was peripheral blood. Receptor source: a woman in her forties or fifties with COVID-19, enrolled during active disease.

This chain links TRBV4-1 with TRBJ1-5, with D possibly being TRBD1 (6 bases). Trimming stripped 4 bases from V and 7 bases from J, with 14 bases between. The CDR3 is made up of 14 amino acids. Germline V gene lookup returns CDR1 MGHRA and CDR2 YSYEKL. CDR3 protein: CASSPYRVDQPQHF. The DNA for the CDR3 is TGCGCCAGCAGCCCTTACAGGGTCGACCAGCCCCAGCATTTT.

Details on this clone: This CDR3 is also generated by other DNA sequences in the sample. This chain connects TRBV6-1 to TRBJ2-7, with 11 bases lining up with TRBD1. The germline gives CDR1 MNHNS, CDR2 SASEGT. CDR3 size: 14 residues. Trimming took 3 bases from V and 2 from J; bases not matched to a gene: 0. DNA for the CDR3: TGTGCCAGCAGTGAGGACAGGGGGCCCTACGAGCAGTACTTC. It codes for CASSEDRGPYEQYF.

This chain links TRBV19 with TRBJ2-3; 7 bases agree with TRBD1. CDR3 length: 15 amino acids. V shed 6 bases, J shed 2 bases, and the junction held 8 bases outside the gene matches. In germline, CDR1 is LNHDA, CDR2 SQIVND (reference sequence). This CDR3 is CASSRGSGSTDTQYF. CDR3 in DNA: TGTGCCAGTAGCAGGGGGAGCGGCTCCACAGATACGCAGTATTTT.

The rearrangement uses TRBV19 and TRBJ1-2, with 8 bases identical to TRBD1. Trimming removed 5 bases from V and 5 bases from J; junction bases left unmatched: 7. The CDR3 extends over 14 amino acids. CDR1 is LNHDA, CDR2 SQIVND, per germline (reference sequence). CDR3 protein: CASSVGTGLYGYTF. DNA for the CDR3: TGTGCCAGTAGTGTCGGGACAGGCTTGTATGGCTACACCTTC.

The rearrangement uses TRBV19 and TRBJ1-1; 7 bases match TRBD1. The CDR3 loop spans 15 amino acids. The trim removed 6 bases at V and 3 bases at J, leaving 10 bases unmatched. CDR1 is LNHDA, CDR2 SQIVND, per germline (reference sequence). CDR3 amino acids: CASRSGGVGDTEAFF. CDR3 nucleotide sequence: TGTGCCAGTAGATCAGGGGGTGTGGGGGACACTGAAGCTTTCTTT.

The chain combines TRBV5-4 with TRBJ2-3; 9 positions match TRBD2. V lost 5 bases to trimming and J lost 2 bases; unmatched junction nucleotides: 15. The CDR3 spans 18 residues. CDR1 and CDR2 from the germline V gene are SGHNT and YYREEE (reference sequence). The CDR3 protein is CASSRIGPSGAPTDTQYF. CDR3 DNA: TGTGCCAGCAGTAGAATCGGGCCTAGCGGGGCCCCCACAGATACGCAGTATTTT.

Comments on this clone: This CDR3 is also generated by other DNA sequences in the sample. The V gene is TRBV5-1, the J gene TRBJ2-1, with D perhaps matching TRBD1 (6 bases). There are 14 residues in the CDR3. The germline V gene encodes CDR1 SGHRS and CDR2 YFSETQ. Between the trimmed V and J ends, which lost 4 bases and 0 bases, there was a span of 8 bases. CDR3 DNA sequence: TGCGCCAGCAGCCTGACAGGCTCCTACAATGAGCAGTTCTTC. This codes for CASSLTGSYNEQFF. Full variable domain (outside the CDR3, taken from reference TRBV5-1 and TRBJ2-1): KAGVTQTPRYLIKTRGQQVTLSCSPISGHRSVSWYQQTPGQGLQFLFEYFSETQRNKGNFPGRFSGRQFSNSRSEMNVSTLELGDSALYLCASSLTGSYNEQFFGPGTRLTVL.

The chain employs TRBV4-1 and TRBJ1-2; maybe TRBD1 (6 bases). CDR1 and CDR2 (germline): MGHRA, YSYEKL. The CDR3 extends over 16 amino acids. V dropped 3 bases and J dropped 4 bases, with 18 bases sitting between them. CDR3 sequence: CASSHPRQESSYGYTF. For the CDR3, the DNA is TGCGCCAGCAGCCACCCAAGACAGGAGAGCTCCTATGGCTACACCTTC.

This chain links TRBV19 with TRBJ2-1; 8 positions agree with TRBD1. Germline CDR1 is LNHDA and CDR2 is SQIVND (reference sequence). With V trimmed by 9 bases and J by 2 bases, 6 bases remained unmatched. The CDR3 runs to 14 residues. CDR3 sequence: CARGTGRTYNEQFF. The CDR3 DNA reads TGTGCCAGGGGGACAGGCAGAACCTACAATGAGCAGTTCTTC.

This clone was seen just once. This chain links TRBV12-5 with TRBJ2-4; 12 bases map to TRBD2. Germline CDR1 LGHNT, CDR2 FRNRAP. The CDR3 contains 19 residues. After removal of 4 bases from V and 0 bases from J, the junction contained 10 bases not matched to a gene. This CDR3 reads CASGSLLAGGPLAKNIQYF. CDR3 in DNA: TGTGCTAGTGGTTCGCTACTAGCGGGGGGACCTTTAGCCAAAAACATTCAGTACTTC.

V and J are TRBV29-1 and TRBJ1-2; unclear D gene. CDR1 is SQVTM and CDR2 is ANQGSEA in the germline V gene. Between the trimmed V and J ends, which lost 6 bases and 6 bases, there was a span of 11 bases. The CDR3 spans 11 residues. CDR3 region: CSVPGNDGYTF. The CDR3 DNA reads as TGCAGCGTCCCCGGGAACGATGGCTACACCTTC.

This rearrangement joins TRBV10-3 to TRBJ1-6; 9 bases are shared with TRBD1. The CDR3 contains 15 residues. The junction had 4 bases not matched to a gene; V was cut back by 5 bases and J by 5 bases. The germline V gene encodes CDR1 ENHRY and CDR2 SYGVKD. Here the CDR3 reads CAISYRTGDNSPLHF. CDR3 in DNA: TGTGCCATCAGTTATAGGACAGGGGATAATTCACCCCTCCACTTT.

Remarks on this clone: Other DNA sequences of this sample code for an identical CDR3. The V call is TRBV11-2, the J call TRBJ2-7, with D unclear. Germline CDR1 reads SGHAT; CDR2 reads FQNNGV. The CDR3 is 14 residues long. V shed 1 base and J shed 0 bases, with 7 bases lying between them. The CDR3 protein is CASSLGGSSYEQYF. DNA of the CDR3: TGTGCCAGCAGCTTAGGTGGCTCCTCCTACGAGCAGTACTTC.

CDR3 protein: CATSDLKRDTFHNEQFF. CDR3 sequence (DNA): TGTGCCACCAGTGATTTGAAGAGGGACACTTTTCACAATGAGCAGTTCTTC. The genes are TRBV24-1 and TRBJ2-1, with a possible D match to TRBD1 (6 bases). Germline V gives CDR1 KGHDR, CDR2 SFDVKD. Trimming removed 0 bases from V and 5 bases from J, with 16 bases in between. CDR3 size: 17 residues.

In this sample, this clone turned up once. The chain recombines TRBV6-6 with TRBJ2-1, with TRBD1 matching over 7 bases. Germline lookup yields CDR1 MNHNY and CDR2 SVGAGI (reference sequence). Trimming at V came to 7 bases and at J to 9 bases, leaving 15 bases not matched to a gene. This CDR3 comprises 15 residues. CDR3 sequence reads: CASTPGQIYSPEQFF. For the CDR3, the DNA is TGTGCCAGCACCCCGGGACAGATTTACAGTCCTGAGCAGTTCTTC.

The chain uses TRBV19 and TRBJ2-7, with 10 bases fitting TRBD1. After removal of 10 bases from V and 2 bases from J, the junction contained 5 bases not matched to a gene. The CDR3 totals 13 residues. The germline V gene has CDR1 LNHDA and CDR2 SQIVND (reference sequence). For the CDR3, the DNA is TGTGCCACCCGGGACAGGGGCCCCTACGAGCAGTACTTC. This codes for CATRDRGPYEQYF.

This clone was seen a single time. The chain has TRBV5-1 and TRBJ2-2; 7 bases are a match to TRBD2. The germline CDR1 and CDR2 sequences are SGHRS and YFSETQ. J gave up 1 base and V 2 bases, and 2 bases lay outside the gene matches. The CDR3 is made up of 15 amino acids. CDR3 DNA: TGCGCCAGCAGCTTCGGGGGGATGAACACCGGGGAGCTGTTTTTT. Amino acids: CASSFGGMNTGELFF.

This rearrangement joins TRBV28 to TRBJ1-1; 7 nucleotides agree with TRBD1. Per germline, CDR1 MDHEN and CDR2 SYDVKM. This CDR3 contains 14 residues. Trimming removed 6 bases from V and 11 bases from J; junction bases left unmatched: 15. The CDR3 loop reads CASSSQGGNVAAFF. The CDR3 DNA follows: TGTGCCAGCAGCTCCCAGGGGGGAAATGTCGCGGCTTTCTTT.

The chain uses TRBV3-1 (or the pseudogene TRBV3-2) and TRBJ1-6; maybe TRBD1 (5 bases). In germline, CDR1 is LGHDT, CDR2 YNNKEL (reference sequence). V dropped 7 bases and J dropped 10 bases, with 11 bases sitting between them. The CDR3 length is 12 residues. The CDR3 sequence: CASTRRGSPLHF. CDR3 nucleotides: TGTGCCAGCACCCGGAGGGGCTCACCCCTCCACTTT.

The V call is TRBV7-9, the J call TRBJ2-3, with 8 bases aligning to TRBD2. Germline CDR1 is SEHNR and CDR2 is FQNEAQ (reference sequence). The CDR3 is 17 amino acids. V gave up 4 bases and J gave up 4 bases; unmatched junction bases: 13. CDR3: CASSSNVAGSGSDTQYF. DNA of the CDR3: TGTGCCAGCAGCTCCAATGTAGCGGGGTCCGGTTCAGATACGCAGTATTTT.

The V gene is TRBV2, the J gene TRBJ1-1, with D possibly being TRBD1 (6 bases). Germline V gives CDR1 SNHLY, CDR2 FYNNEI. CDR3 length equals 13 residues. The V and J ends lost 5 bases and 9 bases respectively, with 16 bases between them. CDR3 region: CASSRQDGSKAFF. CDR3 bases: TGTGCCAGCAGTAGACAGGATGGGTCAAAAGCTTTCTTT.

The CDR3 loop is CATSRALGQSYGYTF. In nucleotides, the CDR3 is TGTGCCACCAGCAGAGCCCTGGGACAGTCCTATGGCTACACCTTC. The rearrangement uses TRBV15 and TRBJ1-2, with TRBD1 matching over 7 bases. The CDR3 covers 15 residues. The V gene end was trimmed by 1 base and the J gene end by 4 bases; junction bases not matched to a gene: 6. Germline values: CDR1 LNHNV, CDR2 YYDKDF (reference sequence).

This clone was detected ten times or more. V usage is TRBV30 and J usage is TRBJ1-5; D is ambiguous. Germline V gene sequence: CDR1 GTSNPN, CDR2 SVGIG (reference sequence). With 4 bases removed from V and 5 bases from J, the gap between germline ends came to 15 bases. The CDR3 is 14 residues long. The CDR3 DNA is TGTGCCTGGAAGCCCGAGGGAGGGTATCAGCCCCAGCATTTT. Translating it yields CAWKPEGGYQPQHF.

This clone was picked up a small number of times. The rearrangement uses TRBV18 and TRBJ1-2; 7 bases line up with TRBD1. This CDR3 comprises 14 residues. With V trimmed by 3 bases and J by 2 bases, 3 bases remained unmatched. Germline CDR1 reads KGHSH; CDR2 reads LQKENI. In DNA, the CDR3 is TGTGCCAGCTCACCTTGGACAGGCAACTATGGCTACACCTTC. Its protein product is CASSPWTGNYGYTF.

This clone has only one observation. The rearrangement links TRBV5-1 to TRBJ1-2, with D tentatively TRBD1 (6 bases). Deletions cut 2 bases from V and 8 bases from J, with 10 bases between. Per germline, CDR1 SGHRS and CDR2 YFSETQ. This CDR3 has 12 residues. The CDR3 is CASSFGGQGYTF. DNA for the CDR3: TGCGCCAGCAGCTTCGGGGGGCAGGGCTACACCTTC.